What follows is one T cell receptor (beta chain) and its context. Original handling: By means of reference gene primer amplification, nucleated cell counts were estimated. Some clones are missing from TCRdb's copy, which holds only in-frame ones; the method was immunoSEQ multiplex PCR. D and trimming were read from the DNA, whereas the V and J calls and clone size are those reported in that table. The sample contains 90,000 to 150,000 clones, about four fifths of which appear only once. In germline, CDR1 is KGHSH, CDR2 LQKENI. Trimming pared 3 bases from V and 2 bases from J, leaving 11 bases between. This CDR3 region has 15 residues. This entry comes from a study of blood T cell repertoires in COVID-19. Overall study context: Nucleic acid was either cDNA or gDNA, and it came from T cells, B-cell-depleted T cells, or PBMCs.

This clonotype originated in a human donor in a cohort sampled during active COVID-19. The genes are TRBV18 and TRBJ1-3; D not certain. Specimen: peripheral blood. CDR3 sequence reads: CASSPAEGPGNTIYF. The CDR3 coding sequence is TGTGCCAGCTCACCCGCGGAGGGTCCTGGAAACACCATATATTTT.